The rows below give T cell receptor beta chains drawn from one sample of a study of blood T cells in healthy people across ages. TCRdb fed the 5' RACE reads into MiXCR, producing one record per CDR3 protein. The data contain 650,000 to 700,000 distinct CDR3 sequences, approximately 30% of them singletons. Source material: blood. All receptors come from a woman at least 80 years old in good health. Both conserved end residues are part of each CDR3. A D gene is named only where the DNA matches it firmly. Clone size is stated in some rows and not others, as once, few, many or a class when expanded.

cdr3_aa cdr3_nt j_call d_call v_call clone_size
CASSLGPVGYEQYF TGTGCCAGCAGCTTGGGCCCGGTAGGCTACGAGCAGTACTTC TRBJ2-7 NA TRBV7-2 NA
CASSRRRGESYEQYF TGTGCCAGCAGCAGGCGCCGGGGGGAGTCCTACGAGCAGTACTTC TRBJ2-7 TRBD2 TRBV11-1 NA
CASSFGTGAREQYF TGTGCCAGCAGTTTCGGGACAGGGGCGCGGGAGCAGTACTTC TRBJ2-7 TRBD1 TRBV12-3/TRBV12-4 many
CASSPRRSARDNEQFF TGTGCCAGCAGCCCTCGGAGAAGCGCGAGGGACAATGAGCAGTTCTTC TRBJ2-1 NA TRBV7-2 NA
CASSQDLASGGQGTQYF TGTGCCAGCAGCCAAGATTTGGCTAGCGGGGGGCAGGGGACCCAGTACTTC TRBJ2-5 TRBD2 TRBV3-1 few
CAISSTDRQETQYF TGTGCCATCAGTTCGACAGACAGACAAGAGACCCAGTACTTC TRBJ2-5 NA TRBV10-3 many
CASGLSSSGANVLTF TGTGCTAGTGGTTTGTCGTCCTCTGGGGCCAACGTCCTGACTTTC TRBJ2-6 NA TRBV12-5 many
CAISDRDRGTDTQYF TGTGCCATCAGTGATCGGGACAGGGGCACAGATACGCAGTATTTT TRBJ2-3 TRBD1 TRBV10-3 many
CASSSPSLMSSAFF TGTGCCAGCAGTTCCCCCTCCCTAATGAGTTCTGCTTTCTTT TRBJ1-1 NA TRBV28 NA
CASSLWTSGVDNEQFF TGTGCCAGCAGCTTATGGACTAGCGGGGTCGACAATGAGCAGTTCTTC TRBJ2-1 TRBD2 TRBV11-2 many
CATSDKTSLDQPQHF TGTGCCACCAGTGATAAGACATCGCTCGATCAGCCCCAGCATTTT TRBJ1-5 NA TRBV24-1 few
CSAKQVYEQYF TGCAGTGCTAAACAGGTCTACGAGCAGTACTTC TRBJ2-7 NA TRBV20-1 many
CAWTGGAGAGGNEQYF TGTGCCTGGACAGGGGGCGCAGGGGCTGGGGGCAATGAGCAGTACTTC TRBJ2-7 TRBD1 TRBV30 NA
CASSSPYNEQFF TGTGCCAGCAGCTCCCCCTACAATGAGCAGTTCTTC TRBJ2-1 NA TRBV5-1 many
CSASRGGGNQPQHF TGCAGTGCTAGTAGGGGTGGGGGCAATCAGCCCCAGCATTTT TRBJ1-5 NA TRBV20-1 NA
CASSLADPSTDTQYF TGCGCCAGCAGCTTGGCCGATCCTAGCACAGATACGCAGTATTTT TRBJ2-3 NA TRBV5-1 many
CASSVQGGNSPLHF TGTGCCAGCAGCGTACAGGGGGGTAATTCACCCCTCCACTTT TRBJ1-6 TRBD1 TRBV7-2 many
CASSRRGRGYGTNGANVLTF TGTGCCAGCAGCCGGAGGGGACGGGGCTATGGTACGAATGGGGCCAACGTCCTGACTTTC TRBJ2-6 NA TRBV14 many
CASRYRDTYNSPLHF TGTGCCAGCAGATACAGGGATACCTATAATTCACCCCTCCACTTT TRBJ1-6 NA TRBV28 many
CSAREYSRTGELFF TGCAGTGCAAGAGAGTACAGTCGCACCGGGGAGCTGTTTTTT TRBJ2-2 NA TRBV20-1 NA
CASSKALLDSGLDYGYTF TGTGCCAGCAGCAAAGCGCTTTTAGATTCTGGGCTAGACTATGGCTACACCTTC TRBJ1-2 NA TRBV21-1 NA
CAWSVRDRQYSNQPQHF TGTGCCTGGAGTGTACGGGACAGACAATATAGCAATCAGCCCCAGCATTTT TRBJ1-5 TRBD1 TRBV30 NA
CASSVGTEPYNEQFF TGTGCCAGCAGCGTAGGGACGGAGCCATACAATGAGCAGTTCTTC TRBJ2-1 NA TRBV9 many
CASSPINYGYTF TGTGCCAGCAGTCCGATAAACTATGGCTACACCTTC TRBJ1-2 NA TRBV28 many
CAISDRGQSYEQYF TGTGCCATCAGTGACCGCGGACAATCCTACGAGCAGTACTTC TRBJ2-7 NA TRBV10-3 many
CASSQTNEAFF TGTGCCAGCTCACAAACCAATGAAGCTTTCTTT TRBJ1-1 NA TRBV18 few
CAGSLAGGAYEQYF TGCGCCGGCAGCTTGGCCGGGGGGGCCTACGAGCAGTACTTC TRBJ2-7 TRBD2 TRBV5-1 NA
CASSWTSSRDTQYF TGTGCCAGCAGTTGGACTAGTTCTCGTGATACGCAGTATTTT TRBJ2-3 TRBD2 TRBV12-3/TRBV12-4 NA
CASKSGGTGTYGYTF TGTGCCAGCAAATCCGGCGGGACAGGGACGTATGGCTACACCTTC TRBJ1-2 TRBD1 TRBV6-5 many
CASSPTGGNTEAFF TGTGCCAGCAGTCCGACAGGGGGGAACACTGAAGCTTTCTTT TRBJ1-1 TRBD1 TRBV12-3/TRBV12-4 many
CASSPGLAGAKNIQYF TGTGCCAGCAGCCCCGGACTAGCGGGGGCCAAAAACATTCAGTACTTC TRBJ2-4 TRBD2 TRBV5-6 many
CASSLGTGTDEKKAFF TGTGCCAGCAGCTTAGGGACCGGGACAGATGAAAAGAAAGCTTTCTTT TRBJ1-1 TRBD1 TRBV7-9 many
CASSGVPSYEQYF TGTGCCAGCAGCGGAGTCCCCTCCTACGAGCAGTACTTC TRBJ2-7 NA TRBV7-9 NA
CASSVDPGGIDSEAFF TGTGCCAGCAGCGTAGATCCCGGAGGGATAGATAGTGAAGCTTTCTTT TRBJ1-1 NA TRBV9 few
CAGSPLTSGQGEHSGNTIYF TGTGCCGGCAGCCCGCTTACTTCGGGACAGGGGGAACACTCTGGAAACACCATATATTTT TRBJ1-3 TRBD1 TRBV11-2 NA
CASSLLGPSYEQYF TGTGCCAGCAGCTTATTAGGACCCTCCTACGAGCAGTACTTC TRBJ2-7 NA TRBV7-9 NA
CASSLGGLVGKNIQYF TGTGCCAGCAGCTTAGGGGGATTGGTCGGCAAAAACATTCAGTACTTC TRBJ2-4 NA TRBV7-2 many
CASSVEQGGIQYF TGTGCCAGCAGCGTAGAACAGGGTGGCATTCAGTACTTC TRBJ2-4 NA TRBV9 NA
CASSLQGTGGKTYGYTF TGTGCCAGCAGTTTGCAGGGGACAGGGGGCAAGACCTATGGCTACACCTTC TRBJ1-2 TRBD1 TRBV27 many